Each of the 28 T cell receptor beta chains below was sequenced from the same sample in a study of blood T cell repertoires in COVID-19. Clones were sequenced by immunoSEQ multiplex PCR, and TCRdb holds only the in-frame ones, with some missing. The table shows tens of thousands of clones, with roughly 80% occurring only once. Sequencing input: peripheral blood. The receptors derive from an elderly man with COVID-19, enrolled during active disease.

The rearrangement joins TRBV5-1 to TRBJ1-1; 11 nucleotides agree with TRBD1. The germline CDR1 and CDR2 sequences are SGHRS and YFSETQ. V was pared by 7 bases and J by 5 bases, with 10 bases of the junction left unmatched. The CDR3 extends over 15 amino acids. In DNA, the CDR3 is TGCGCCAGCTTGGGAGCCGGGACAGGGGGGACTGAAGCTTTCTTT. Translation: CASLGAGTGGTEAFF.

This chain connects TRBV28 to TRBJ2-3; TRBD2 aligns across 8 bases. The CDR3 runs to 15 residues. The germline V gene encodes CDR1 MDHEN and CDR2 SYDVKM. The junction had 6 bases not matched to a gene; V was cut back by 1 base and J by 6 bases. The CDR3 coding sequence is TGTGCCAGCAGTTTATACGGGAGGGCCGCTGATACGCAGTATTTT. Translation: CASSLYGRAADTQYF.

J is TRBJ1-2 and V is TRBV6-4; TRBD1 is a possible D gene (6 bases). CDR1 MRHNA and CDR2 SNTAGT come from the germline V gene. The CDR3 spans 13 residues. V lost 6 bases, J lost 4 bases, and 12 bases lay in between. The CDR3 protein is CASSPQGTYGYTF. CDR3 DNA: TGTGCCAGCAGCCCCCAGGGGACCTATGGCTACACCTTC.

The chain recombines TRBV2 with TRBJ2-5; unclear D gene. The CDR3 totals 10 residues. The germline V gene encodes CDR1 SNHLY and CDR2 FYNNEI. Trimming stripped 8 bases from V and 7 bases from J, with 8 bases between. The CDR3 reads CASRLWTQYF. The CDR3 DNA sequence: TGTGCCAGCCGTCTGTGGACCCAGTACTTC.

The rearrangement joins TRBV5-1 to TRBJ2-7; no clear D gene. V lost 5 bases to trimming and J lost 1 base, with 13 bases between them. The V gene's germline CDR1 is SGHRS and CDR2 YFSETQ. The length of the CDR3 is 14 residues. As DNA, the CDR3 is TGCGCCAGCAGTTCCCGACTCAATTCCTACGAGCAGTACTTC. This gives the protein CASSSRLNSYEQYF.

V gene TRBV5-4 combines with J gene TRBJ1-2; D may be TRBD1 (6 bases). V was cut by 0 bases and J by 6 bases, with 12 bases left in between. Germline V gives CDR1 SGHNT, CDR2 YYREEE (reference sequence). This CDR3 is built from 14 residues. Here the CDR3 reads CASSLGGRGDGYTF. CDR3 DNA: TGTGCCAGCAGCTTGGGGGGCAGGGGTGATGGCTACACCTTC.

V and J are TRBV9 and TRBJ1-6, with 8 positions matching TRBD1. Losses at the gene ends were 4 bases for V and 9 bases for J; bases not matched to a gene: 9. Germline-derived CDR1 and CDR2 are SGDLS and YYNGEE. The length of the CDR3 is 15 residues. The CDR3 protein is CASSTGGQEISPLHF. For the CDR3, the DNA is TGTGCCAGCAGCACCGGGGGACAGGAGATTTCACCCCTCCACTTT.

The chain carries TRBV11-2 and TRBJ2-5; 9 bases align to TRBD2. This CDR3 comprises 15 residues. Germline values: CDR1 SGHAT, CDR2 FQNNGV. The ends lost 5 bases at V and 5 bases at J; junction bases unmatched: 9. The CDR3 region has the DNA TGTGCCAGCAGCCCAGGGACTAGCTTTCGGGAGACCCAGTACTTC. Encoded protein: CASSPGTSFRETQYF.

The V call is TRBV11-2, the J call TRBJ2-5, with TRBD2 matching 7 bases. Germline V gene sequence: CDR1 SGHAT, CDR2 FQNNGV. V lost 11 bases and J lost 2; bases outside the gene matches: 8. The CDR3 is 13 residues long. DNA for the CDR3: TGTGCCTCCTCGGGGGGTAATCAAGAGACCCAGTACTTC. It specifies CASSGGNQETQYF.

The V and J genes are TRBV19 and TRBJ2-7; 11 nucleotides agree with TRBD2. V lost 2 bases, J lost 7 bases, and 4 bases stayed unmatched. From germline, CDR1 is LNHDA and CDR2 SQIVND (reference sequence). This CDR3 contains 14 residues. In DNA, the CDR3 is TGTGCCAGTAGTATACGGCTAGCGGGGGGTGAGCAGTACTTC. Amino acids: CASSIRLAGGEQYF.

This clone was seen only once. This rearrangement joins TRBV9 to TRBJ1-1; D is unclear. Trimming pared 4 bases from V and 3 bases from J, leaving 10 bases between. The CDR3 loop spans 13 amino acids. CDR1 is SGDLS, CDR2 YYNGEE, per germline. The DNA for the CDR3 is TGTGCCAGCAGCCTACAGCCGGACACTGAAGCTTTCTTT. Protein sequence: CASSLQPDTEAFF.

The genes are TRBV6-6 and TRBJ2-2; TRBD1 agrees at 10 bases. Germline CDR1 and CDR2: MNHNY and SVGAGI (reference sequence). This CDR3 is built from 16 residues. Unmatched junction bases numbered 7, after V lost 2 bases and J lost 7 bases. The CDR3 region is CASSYRQGADGGELFF. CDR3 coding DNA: TGTGCCAGCAGTTACAGACAGGGGGCGGACGGCGGGGAGCTGTTTTTT.

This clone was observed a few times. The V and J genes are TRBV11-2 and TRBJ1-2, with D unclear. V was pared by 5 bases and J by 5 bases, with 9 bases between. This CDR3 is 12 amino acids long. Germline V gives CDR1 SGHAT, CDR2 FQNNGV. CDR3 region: CASSRAGYGYTF. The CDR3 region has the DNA TGTGCCAGCAGCCGTGCAGGTTATGGCTACACCTTC.

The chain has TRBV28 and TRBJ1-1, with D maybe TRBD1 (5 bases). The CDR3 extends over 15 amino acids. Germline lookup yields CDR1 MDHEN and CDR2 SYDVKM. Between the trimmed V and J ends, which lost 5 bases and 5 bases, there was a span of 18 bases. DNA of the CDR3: TGTGCCAGCAGTCCCCTCCGCGACAGTAGGACTGAAGCTTTCTTT. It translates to CASSPLRDSRTEAFF.

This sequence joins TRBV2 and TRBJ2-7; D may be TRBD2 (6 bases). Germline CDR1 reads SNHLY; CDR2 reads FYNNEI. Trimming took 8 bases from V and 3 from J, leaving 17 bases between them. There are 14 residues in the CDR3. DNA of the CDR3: TGTGCCAGCCGGAGGGACTTTTCGGTCTACGAGCAGTACTTC. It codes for CASRRDFSVYEQYF.

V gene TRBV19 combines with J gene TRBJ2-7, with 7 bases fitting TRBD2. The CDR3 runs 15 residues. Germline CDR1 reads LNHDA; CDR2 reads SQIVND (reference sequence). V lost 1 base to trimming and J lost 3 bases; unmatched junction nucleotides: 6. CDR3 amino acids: CASSIAGGTIYEQYF. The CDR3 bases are TGTGCCAGTAGTATAGCGGGAGGAACAATCTACGAGCAGTACTTC.

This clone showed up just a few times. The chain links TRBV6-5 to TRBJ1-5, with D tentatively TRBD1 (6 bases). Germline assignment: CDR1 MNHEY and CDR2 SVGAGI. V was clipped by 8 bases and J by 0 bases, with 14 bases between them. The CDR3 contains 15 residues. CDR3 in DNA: TGTGCCAGCTGCAGGGGTCGGGGTAGCAATCAGCCCCAGCATTTT. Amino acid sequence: CASCRGRGSNQPQHF.

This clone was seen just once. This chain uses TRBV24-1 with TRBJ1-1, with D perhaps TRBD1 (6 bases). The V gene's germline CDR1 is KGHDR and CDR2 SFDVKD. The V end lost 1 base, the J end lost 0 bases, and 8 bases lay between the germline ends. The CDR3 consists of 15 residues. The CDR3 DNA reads TGTGCCACCAGTGATTTCGGACAGCTGAACACTGAAGCTTTCTTT. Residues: CATSDFGQLNTEAFF.

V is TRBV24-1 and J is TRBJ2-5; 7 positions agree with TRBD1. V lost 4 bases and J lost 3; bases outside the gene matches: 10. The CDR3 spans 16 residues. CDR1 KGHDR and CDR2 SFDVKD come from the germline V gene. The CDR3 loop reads CATSDTTGTDKETQYF. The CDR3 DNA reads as TGTGCCACCAGTGACACCACCGGGACAGACAAAGAGACCCAGTACTTC.

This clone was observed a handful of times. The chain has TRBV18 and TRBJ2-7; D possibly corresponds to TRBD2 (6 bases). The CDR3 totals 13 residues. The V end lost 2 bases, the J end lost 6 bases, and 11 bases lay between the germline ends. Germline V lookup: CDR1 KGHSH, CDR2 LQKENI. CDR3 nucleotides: TGTGCCAGCTCACCAGTCGCGGAGGGCGAGCAGTACTTC. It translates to CASSPVAEGEQYF.

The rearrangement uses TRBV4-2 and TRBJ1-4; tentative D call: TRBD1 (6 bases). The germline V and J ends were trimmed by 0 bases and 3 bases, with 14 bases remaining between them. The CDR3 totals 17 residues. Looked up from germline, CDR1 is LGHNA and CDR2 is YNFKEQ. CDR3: CASSQEGGRGANEKLFF. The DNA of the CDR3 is TGTGCCAGCAGCCAAGAAGGTGGCAGGGGTGCTAATGAAAAACTGTTTTTT.

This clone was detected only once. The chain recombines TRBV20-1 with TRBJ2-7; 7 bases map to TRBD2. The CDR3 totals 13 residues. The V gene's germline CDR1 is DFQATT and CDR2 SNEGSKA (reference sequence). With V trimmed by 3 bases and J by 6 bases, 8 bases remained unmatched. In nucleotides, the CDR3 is TGCAGTGCTAGTAAACGGGAGGACACCGAGCAGTACTTC. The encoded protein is CSASKREDTEQYF.

For the CDR3, the DNA is TGTGCCAGCAGCCCCAGCGGACTAGCGGGAGGGGGAGAGACCCAGTACTTC. Translating it yields CASSPSGLAGGGETQYF. This chain joins TRBV7-2 and TRBJ2-5, with 15 bases matching TRBD2. The CDR3 contains 17 residues. Per germline, CDR1 SGHTA and CDR2 FQGNSA. Trimming at V came to 5 bases and at J to 4 bases, leaving 8 bases not matched to a gene.

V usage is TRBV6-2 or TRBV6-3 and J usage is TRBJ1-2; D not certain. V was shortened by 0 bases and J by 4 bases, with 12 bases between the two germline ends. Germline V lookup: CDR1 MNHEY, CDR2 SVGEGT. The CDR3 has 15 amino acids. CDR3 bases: TGTGCCAGCAGTTACTCGGCCCAGGATCCCTATGGCTACACCTTC. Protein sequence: CASSYSAQDPYGYTF.

CDR3 sequence reads: CASSRDRRNTEAFF. CDR3 sequence (DNA): TGTGCCAGCAGCAGGGACAGGAGGAACACTGAAGCTTTCTTT. The chain combines TRBV6-5 with TRBJ1-1, with 8 bases aligning to TRBD1. This CDR3 has 14 amino acids. CDR1 and CDR2 (germline): MNHEY, SVGAGI. V trimming: 6 bases; J trimming: 1 base; junction bases outside the gene matches: 4.

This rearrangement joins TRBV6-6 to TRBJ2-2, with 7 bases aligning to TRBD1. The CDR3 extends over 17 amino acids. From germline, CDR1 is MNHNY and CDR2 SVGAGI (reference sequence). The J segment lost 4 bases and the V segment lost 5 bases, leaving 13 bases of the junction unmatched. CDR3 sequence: CASSPQNLPGGTGELFF. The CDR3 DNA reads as TGTGCCAGCAGTCCTCAAAACCTCCCAGGGGGCACCGGGGAGCTGTTTTTT.

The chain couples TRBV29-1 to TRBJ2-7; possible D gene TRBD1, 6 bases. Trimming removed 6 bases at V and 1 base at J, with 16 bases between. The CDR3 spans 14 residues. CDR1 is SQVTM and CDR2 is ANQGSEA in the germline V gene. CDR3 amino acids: CSVARGATSYEQYF. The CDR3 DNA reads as TGCAGCGTAGCCAGGGGCGCCACGTCCTACGAGCAGTACTTC.

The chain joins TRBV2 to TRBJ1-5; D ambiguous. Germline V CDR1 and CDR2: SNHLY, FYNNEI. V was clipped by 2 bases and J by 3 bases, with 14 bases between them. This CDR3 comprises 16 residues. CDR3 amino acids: CASSEIGSGFNQPQHF. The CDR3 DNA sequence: TGTGCCAGCAGTGAAATTGGATCAGGCTTCAATCAGCCCCAGCATTTT.